This is a list of T cell receptor beta chains from one sample in a study of Ad26.COV2.S vaccination and SARS-CoV-2 variants. Clones were read by immunoSEQ multiplex PCR, and TCRdb kept only the in-frame ones, dropping some. The data hold about 680,000 clones, with roughly 90% observed a single time. Material: peripheral blood, obtained in a trial of Ad26.COV2.S vaccine versus placebo. All receptors derive from a person between 18 and 59 years old who received the Ad26.COV2.S COVID-19 vaccine or a placebo. The CDR3 runs from the conserved cysteine through the conserved F or W. The D gene is left open where the match is weak. Clone size appears in some rows only: once, few, many, or a class for an expanded clone.

TRBJ1-3 NA TRBV4-3 NA 18 TGCGCCAGCAGCCAAGAGCCCATGTGGGCAGACTCTGGAAACACCATATATTTT CASSQEPMWADSGNTIYF
TRBJ2-1 NA TRBV5-4 TRBD1 15 TGTGCCAGCAGCCCGGGACAGGGACTCTACAATGAGCAGTTCTTC CASSPGQGLYNEQFF
TRBJ2-1 NA TRBV7-9 NA 14 TGTGCCGCCCAAGGAGTAAGCTCCTACAATGAGCAGTTCTTC CAAQGVSSYNEQFF
TRBJ1-2 few TRBV30 NA 15 TGTGCCTGGAGTGTACGGCAGGTGTCTAGCTATGGCTACACCTTC CAWSVRQVSSYGYTF
TRBJ1-2 NA TRBV12-2 NA 16 TGTGCAAGTCGCCCCACCTATAGGACAGAACGATATGGCTACACCTTC CASRPTYRTERYGYTF
TRBJ1-2 NA TRBV30 TRBD1 12 TGTGCCTGGTCGGGACAGAACTATGGCTACACCTTC CAWSGQNYGYTF
TRBJ2-2 NA TRBV19 NA 12 TGTGCCACTTCAGGGGCAGCCGGGGAGCTGTTTTTT CATSGAAGELFF
TRBJ2-5 NA TRBV19 TRBD2 15 TGTGCCAGTAGCAGACTAGCGGGTGAACAAGAGACCCAGTACTTC CASSRLAGEQETQYF
TRBJ1-1 NA TRBV10-3 NA 14 TGTGCCATCAGTGAGTCGCAAGGGCTGCCTGAAGCTTTCTTT CAISESQGLPEAFF
TRBJ1-2 NA TRBV19 NA 16 TGTGCCAGTAGCCCCTATACCGGATGGGCTAACTATGGCTACACCTTC CASSPYTGWANYGYTF
TRBJ1-1 NA TRBV7-8 NA 14 TGTGCCAGCAGCTTAGTAACGCGGAACACTGAAGCTTTCTTT CASSLVTRNTEAFF
TRBJ2-6 once TRBV7-9 NA 14 TGTGCCACCTCCCGGCCCTCTGGGGCCAACGTCCTGACTTTC CATSRPSGANVLTF
TRBJ2-5 NA TRBV4-2 NA 15 TGTGCCAGCAGCCAGGGACTTCCCCGGGGGGAGACCCAGTACTTC CASSQGLPRGETQYF
TRBJ2-5 NA TRBV5-1 TRBD1 15 TGCGCCAGCAGCGAAGGACAGGGCAACCAAGAGACCCAGTACTTC CASSEGQGNQETQYF
TRBJ2-1 NA TRBV29-1 TRBD1 14 TGCAGCGTTGAGGGACAGAGAGCCTACAATGAGCAGTTCTTC CSVEGQRAYNEQFF
TRBJ1-1 NA TRBV5-4 NA 15 TGTGCCAGCAGCTTAACCGACAGACTGAACACTGAAGCTTTCTTT CASSLTDRLNTEAFF
TRBJ1-1 NA TRBV6-6 NA 16 TGTGCCAGCAGTTACTCAACAGGAGGGGGGAGCACTGAAGCTTTCTTT CASSYSTGGGSTEAFF
TRBJ2-7 NA TRBV5-1 TRBD2 15 TGCGCCAGCAGCTTGGGTAGCGGGAGGATCGAAGAGCAGTACTTC CASSLGSGRIEEQYF
TRBJ2-1 NA TRBV3-1/TRBV3-2 NA 15 TGTGCCAGCAGCCGATTTGGCGGGGTGGGAGATGAGCAGTTCTTC CASSRFGGVGDEQFF
TRBJ1-2 NA TRBV20-1 NA 11 TGCAGTGCTAGAGGGCGGGAGGGTGACACCTTC CSARGREGDTF
TRBJ1-2 NA TRBV6-1 TRBD1 13 TGTGCCAGCAGTGATGACAGGGGTTATGGCTACACCTTC CASSDDRGYGYTF
TRBJ1-6 once TRBV5-6 NA 15 TGTGCCAGCAGTTTGCGTACAGTGAGCAATTCACCCCTCCACTTT CASSLRTVSNSPLHF